One sample yielded the 9 T cell receptor beta chains listed below, sequenced in a study of T cell clones after liver transplantation. The table came from immunoSEQ multiplex PCR; TCRdb's copy has only in-frame clones and leaves some out. The sample gives roughly 100,000 clones, around 84% of which show up once; less than 3% is in the top ten. The sample consisted of CD4+ T cells from blood, taken around 48 months after liver transplant. All receptors derive from a human patient who received a liver transplant. Some T cells could come from the graft donor.

The chain is built from TRBV28 and TRBJ1-4; tentatively, D is TRBD1 (5 bases). Germline lookup yields CDR1 MDHEN and CDR2 SYDVKM. Deletions cut 6 bases from V and 6 bases from J, with 20 bases between. The CDR3 consists of 16 residues. The CDR3 spells CASSYPDRDGHEKLFF. DNA of the CDR3: TGTGCCAGCAGCTATCCTGACCGGGACGGTCATGAAAAACTGTTTTTT.

CDR3 sequence: CASSQPTGTKNTGELFF. The DNA for the CDR3 is TGCGCCAGCAGCCAGCCCACCGGGACCAAGAACACCGGGGAGCTGTTTTTT. V gene TRBV4-1 combines with J gene TRBJ2-2; D may match TRBD1 or TRBD2 (5 bases each). The CDR3 contains 17 residues. V lost 3 bases to trimming and J lost 1 base, with 15 bases between them. CDR1 MGHRA and CDR2 YSYEKL come from the germline V gene.

The chain uses TRBV28 and TRBJ1-5; D is possibly TRBD1 (6 bases). CDR1 MDHEN and CDR2 SYDVKM come from the germline V gene. This CDR3 spans 15 amino acids. The ends were cut back, 2 bases at V and 6 bases at J, with 14 bases in the middle. DNA for the CDR3: TGTGCCAGCAGTTTAGTACAGGGCGGGAGTCAGCCCCAGCATTTT. Its translation: CASSLVQGGSQPQHF.

The V call is TRBV2, the J call TRBJ1-2, with 8 positions matching TRBD1. The trim removed 8 bases at V and 8 bases at J, leaving 7 bases unmatched. This CDR3 is 12 amino acids long. Germline V lookup: CDR1 SNHLY, CDR2 FYNNEI. The CDR3 loop reads CASVDRAYGYTF. DNA of the CDR3: TGTGCCAGCGTGGACAGGGCGTACGGCTACACCTTC.

The V gene is TRBV2, the J gene TRBJ2-1, with TRBD1 identical over 8 bases. Losses at the gene ends were 8 bases for V and 12 bases for J; bases not matched to a gene: 18. Germline CDR1 is SNHLY and CDR2 is FYNNEI. This CDR3 region has 15 residues. For the CDR3, the DNA is TGTGCCAGCTCGCAGGTGGCAGGGGGCAAGGATGGGCAGTTCTTC. It specifies CASSQVAGGKDGQFF.

Only a few counts were recorded for this clone. The chain has TRBV29-1 and TRBJ2-7; D may be TRBD1 or TRBD2 (5 bases each). CDR1 SQVTM and CDR2 ANQGSEA come from the germline V gene. The CDR3 has 14 residues. Trimming took 2 bases from V and 5 from J, leaving 16 bases between them. CDR3 sequence: CSVERDGAGDEQYF. The CDR3 DNA follows: TGCAGCGTTGAAAGGGACGGGGCAGGAGACGAGCAGTACTTC.

The chain recombines TRBV18 with TRBJ2-1, with TRBD2 matching 7 bases. This CDR3 comprises 15 residues. V dropped 1 base and J dropped 7; count of bases not matched to a gene: 7. Germline CDR1 and CDR2: KGHSH and LQKENI. CDR3: CASSPRIELANEQFF. For the CDR3, the DNA is TGTGCCAGCTCACCACGAATAGAACTAGCGAATGAGCAGTTCTTC.

The table lists this clone with a count of one. The V and J genes are TRBV9 and TRBJ2-5; D is perhaps TRBD2 (5 bases). Trimming took 4 bases from V and 5 from J, leaving 12 bases between them. Germline CDR1 SGDLS, CDR2 YYNGEE. This CDR3 region has 13 residues. CDR3 nucleotides: TGTGCCAGCAGCCCCCGGGGTGGGGAGACCCAGTACTTC. This sequence encodes CASSPRGGETQYF.

Written as DNA, the CDR3 is TGTGCCACCAGCCCCCTCAGCGGCGGTAAAAACATTCAGTACTTC. Translation: CATSPLSGGKNIQYF. This rearrangement joins TRBV15 to TRBJ2-4; D might be TRBD2 (5 bases). The CDR3 contains 15 residues. Germline CDR1 and CDR2: LNHNV and YYDKDF (reference sequence). V was shortened by 5 bases and J by 4 bases, with 15 bases between the two germline ends.